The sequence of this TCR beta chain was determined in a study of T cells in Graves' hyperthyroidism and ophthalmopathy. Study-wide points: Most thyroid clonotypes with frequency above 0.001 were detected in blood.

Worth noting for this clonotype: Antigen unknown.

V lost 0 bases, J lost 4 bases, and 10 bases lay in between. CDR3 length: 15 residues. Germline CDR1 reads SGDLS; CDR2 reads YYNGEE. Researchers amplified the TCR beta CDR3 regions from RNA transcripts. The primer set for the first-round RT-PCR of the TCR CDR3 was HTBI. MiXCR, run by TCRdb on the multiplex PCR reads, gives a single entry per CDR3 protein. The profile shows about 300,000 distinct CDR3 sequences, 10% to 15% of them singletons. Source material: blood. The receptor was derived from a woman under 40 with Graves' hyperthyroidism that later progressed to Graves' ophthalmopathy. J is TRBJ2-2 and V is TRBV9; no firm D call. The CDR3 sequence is CASSVGEGITGELFF. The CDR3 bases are TGTGCCAGCAGCGTAGGTGAAGGTATCACCGGGGAGCTGTTTTTT. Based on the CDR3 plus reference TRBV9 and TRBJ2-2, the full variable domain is DSGVTQTPKHLITATGQRVTLRCSPRSGDLSVYWYQQSLDQGLQFLIQYYNGEERAKGNILERFSAQQFPDLHSELNLSSLELGDSALYFCASSVGEGITGELFFGEGSRLTVL.